What follows are 15 T cell receptor beta chains derived from one specimen sequenced in a study of blood T cell repertoires in COVID-19. The data were produced by immunoSEQ multiplex PCR, yet TCRdb's version contains in-frame clones alone and is incomplete. The data show 150,000 to 200,000 clones, with roughly 88% seen just once and approximately 6.9% held by the top ten. The specimen was peripheral blood. The receptors shown here come from a man older than 75 with COVID-19, enrolled during active disease.

This chain connects TRBV11-2 to TRBJ1-4; a possible D gene is TRBD1 (5 bases). CDR3 length: 16 amino acids. Looked up from germline, CDR1 is SGHAT and CDR2 is FQNNGV. Between the trimmed V and J ends, which lost 5 bases and 5 bases, there was a span of 18 bases. Here the CDR3 reads CASSQGVGGWNEKLFF. The CDR3 nucleotides read TGTGCCAGCAGCCAGGGTGTTGGGGGGTGGAATGAAAAACTGTTTTTT.

The CDR3 here is CASSALTGSYEQYF. The DNA of the CDR3 is TGCGCCAGCAGCGCTTTGACAGGGTCCTACGAGCAGTACTTC. The rearrangement uses TRBV5-1 and TRBJ2-7; 7 positions agree with TRBD1. The CDR3 has 14 residues. Trimming removed 4 bases from V and 1 base from J; junction bases left unmatched: 5. Per germline, CDR1 SGHRS and CDR2 YFSETQ.

The chain's CDR3 is CASSSPRQAGDYEQYF. The CDR3 DNA is TGTGCCAGTAGTAGCCCCCGACAGGCGGGAGACTACGAGCAGTACTTC. This chain joins TRBV19 and TRBJ2-7; D is possibly TRBD2 (7 bases). CDR3 size: 16 residues. CDR1 is LNHDA, CDR2 SQIVND, per germline (reference sequence). V was shortened by 4 bases and J by 3 bases, with 19 bases between the two germline ends.

This clone was seen once. The rearrangement uses TRBV11-2 and TRBJ1-2; D gene ambiguous. The CDR3 runs to 12 residues. Trimming pared 5 bases from V and 1 base from J, leaving 5 bases between. Germline CDR1 and CDR2: SGHAT and FQNNGV. The CDR3 nucleotides are TGTGCCAGCAGCCCCGTTAACTATGGCTACACCTTC. Protein sequence: CASSPVNYGYTF.

The V call is TRBV4-2, the J call TRBJ2-6; D uncertain. This CDR3 comprises 15 residues. Germline CDR1 is LGHNA and CDR2 is YNFKEQ. V was trimmed by 4 bases and J by 0 bases, leaving 7 bases between them. The CDR3 DNA reads TGTGCCAGCAGCCTTGACAACTCTGGGGCCAACGTCCTGACTTTC. Its translation: CASSLDNSGANVLTF.

This rearrangement joins TRBV7-5 to TRBJ2-5; the D call TRBD2 from the table was never checked on the DNA. TRBV7-5 is designated a pseudogene. The CDR3 length is 16 residues. CDR3 loop: CARSPISLAAQETQYF. In DNA form, the CDR3 reads TGTGCCAGAAGCCCCATATCCCTAGCGGCCCAAGAGACCCAGTACTTC.

The V and J genes are TRBV19 and TRBJ1-2; D call uncertain. V was shortened by 4 bases and J by 1 base, with 10 bases between the two germline ends. The CDR3 is 14 residues long. Germline CDR1 and CDR2: LNHDA and SQIVND (reference sequence). The CDR3 region has the DNA TGTGCCAGTAGTACTACCGCGAGTAACTATGGCTACACCTTC. Translated, it gives CASSTTASNYGYTF.

The CDR3 region has the DNA TGTGCCAGTAGTACGGGGGGGGCACCAAATGAGCAGTTCTTC. Its protein is CASSTGGAPNEQFF. The chain couples TRBV19 to TRBJ2-1, with TRBD2 matching 8 bases. The CDR3 has 14 residues. The germline V gene has CDR1 LNHDA and CDR2 SQIVND (reference sequence). Trimming removed 4 bases from V and 7 bases from J; junction bases left unmatched: 6.

This chain links TRBV3-1 (or the pseudogene TRBV3-2) with TRBJ2-5, with D possibly matching TRBD2 (6 bases). The V gene's germline CDR1 is LGHDT and CDR2 YNNKEL (reference sequence). V lost 0 bases to trimming and J lost 5 bases, with 13 bases between them. The CDR3 is 15 amino acids. The CDR3 spells CASSQDGAGRETQYF. The CDR3 coding sequence is TGTGCCAGCAGCCAAGATGGCGCAGGGAGGGAGACCCAGTACTTC.

The chain joins TRBV2 to TRBJ1-2; TRBD1 might be the D (5 bases). Trimming pared 4 bases from V and 5 bases from J, leaving 11 bases between. CDR1 is SNHLY and CDR2 is FYNNEI in the germline V gene. The CDR3 contains 13 residues. The CDR3 DNA reads as TGTGCCAGCAGTGCACGGGGGTTATATGGCTACACCTTC. Translating it yields CASSARGLYGYTF.

The V gene is TRBV15, the J gene TRBJ2-3, with TRBD2 as a possible D gene (6 bases). The length of the CDR3 is 16 residues. V was clipped by 0 bases and J by 0 bases, with 10 bases between them. Per germline, CDR1 LNHNV and CDR2 YYDKDF (reference sequence). This chain's CDR3 is CATSRDLAASTDTQYF. CDR3 coding DNA: TGTGCCACCAGCAGAGATTTAGCGGCTAGCACAGATACGCAGTATTTT.

This chain connects TRBV9 to TRBJ1-2, with a weak D call TRBD1 (6 bases). Germline V gene data show CDR1 as SGDLS and CDR2 as YYNGEE. The V gene lost 4 bases and the J gene lost 4 bases, with 14 bases spanning the gap. The CDR3 is 14 residues long. Here the CDR3 reads CASSLRGGGYGYTF. CDR3 nucleotide sequence: TGTGCCAGCAGCCTCCGGGGAGGGGGCTATGGCTACACCTTC.

V is TRBV28 and J is TRBJ1-6, with 7 bases aligning to TRBD1. Per the germline V gene, CDR1 is MDHEN and CDR2 is SYDVKM. The CDR3 extends over 16 amino acids. Unmatched junction bases numbered 7, after V lost 4 bases and J lost 4 bases. The CDR3 DNA is TGTGCCAGCAGTTGGGGACAGACGACTTATAATTCACCCCTCCACTTT. This sequence encodes CASSWGQTTYNSPLHF.

The V and J genes are TRBV15 and TRBJ2-5, with 8 nucleotides matching TRBD1. The germline CDR1 and CDR2 sequences are LNHNV and YYDKDF (reference sequence). The CDR3 is 16 residues long. V was pared by 0 bases and J by 0 bases, with 3 bases of the junction left unmatched. This chain's CDR3 is CATSRDRQGNQETQYF. The CDR3 DNA is TGTGCCACCAGCAGAGATCGACAGGGGAACCAAGAGACCCAGTACTTC.

The sample holds a few counts of this clone. The chain joins TRBV6-5 to TRBJ2-1; TRBD2 agrees at 12 bases. The CDR3 sequence is 15 residues long. V dropped 6 bases and J dropped 12; count of bases not matched to a gene: 12. Germline V gene data show CDR1 as MNHEY and CDR2 as SVGAGI. DNA of the CDR3: TGTGCCAGCAGAGCCGGGACTAGCGGGCCTCAGGGGCAGTTCTTC. Protein sequence: CASRAGTSGPQGQFF.